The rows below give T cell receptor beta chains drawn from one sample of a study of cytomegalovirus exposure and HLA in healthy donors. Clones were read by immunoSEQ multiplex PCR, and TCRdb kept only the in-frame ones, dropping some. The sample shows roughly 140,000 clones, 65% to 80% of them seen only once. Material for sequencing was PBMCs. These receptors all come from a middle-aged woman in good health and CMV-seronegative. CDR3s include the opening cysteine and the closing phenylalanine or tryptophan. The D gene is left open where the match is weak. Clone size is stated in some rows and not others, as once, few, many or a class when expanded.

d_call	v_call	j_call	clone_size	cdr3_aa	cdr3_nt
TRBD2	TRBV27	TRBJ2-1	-	CASIGRSGSSYNEQFF	TGTGCCAGCATCGGGAGAAGCGGGAGCTCCTACAATGAGCAGTTCTTC
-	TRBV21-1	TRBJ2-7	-	CASSIPTGGAMVCEQYF	TGTGCCAGCAGCATACCGACAGGGGGCGCTATGGTCTGCGAGCAGTACTTC
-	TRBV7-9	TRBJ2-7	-	CASSPTTREQYF	TGTGCCAGCAGCCCTACTACGAGAGAGCAGTACTTC
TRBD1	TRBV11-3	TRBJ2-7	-	CASSSWTGCEQYF	TGTGCCAGCAGCTCCTGGACAGGGTGCGAGCAGTACTTC
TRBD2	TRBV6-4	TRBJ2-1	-	CASATLAGSDNEQFF	TGTGCCAGCGCTACACTAGCGGGGTCGGACAATGAGCAGTTCTTC
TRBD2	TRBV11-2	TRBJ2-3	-	CASSLLRLAGGAVDTQYF	TGTGCCAGCAGCTTACTCCGACTAGCGGGGGGGGCTGTAGATACGCAGTATTTT
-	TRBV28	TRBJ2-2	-	CASSLDGSRTNTGELFF	TGTGCCAGCAGTTTAGATGGCAGCCGGACTAACACCGGGGAGCTGTTTTTT
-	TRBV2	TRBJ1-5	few	CASVPGREGQPQHF	TGTGCCAGCGTCCCCGGCAGGGAGGGGCAGCCCCAGCATTTT
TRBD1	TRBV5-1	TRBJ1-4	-	CASSLEGQGDEKLFF	TGCGCCAGCAGCTTGGAAGGACAGGGGGATGAAAAACTGTTTTTT
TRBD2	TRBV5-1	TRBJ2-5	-	CASSLSGGRVETQYF	TGCGCCAGCAGCTTGAGCGGGGGAAGAGTTGAGACCCAGTACTTC
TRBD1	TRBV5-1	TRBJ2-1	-	CASSSIRDRFRDSSYNEQFF	TGCGCCAGCAGCTCAATCCGGGACAGGTTTAGGGATAGCTCCTACAATGAGCAGTTCTTC
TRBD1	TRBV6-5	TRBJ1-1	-	CASRSRTGRTEAFF	TGTGCCAGCAGATCTCGGACAGGGCGCACTGAAGCTTTCTTT
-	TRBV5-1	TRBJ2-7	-	CASSFTLGRGDEQYF	TGCGCCAGCAGCTTTACCCTCGGCAGGGGCGACGAGCAGTACTTC
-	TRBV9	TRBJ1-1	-	CASSLGRGGAEAFF	TGTGCCAGCAGCTTGGGGCGGGGGGGAGCTGAAGCTTTCTTT
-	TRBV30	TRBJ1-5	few	CAWGGQDNQPQHF	TGTGCCTGGGGGGGACAAGACAATCAGCCCCAGCATTTT
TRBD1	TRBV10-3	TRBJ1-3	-	CAISAQGPSGNTIYF	TGTGCCATCAGTGCACAGGGGCCCTCTGGAAACACCATATATTTT
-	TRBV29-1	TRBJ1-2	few	CSVARDSGYGYTF	TGCAGCGTCGCCAGGGATTCTGGCTATGGCTACACCTTC
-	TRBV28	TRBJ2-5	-	CASGDTLYETQYF	TGTGCCAGCGGGGACACGTTGTATGAGACCCAGTACTTC
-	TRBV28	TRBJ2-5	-	CASSLPVKETQYF	TGTGCCAGCAGTTTGCCGGTTAAAGAGACCCAGTACTTC
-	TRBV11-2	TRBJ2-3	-	CASSYTGGQGTDTQYF	TGTGCCAGCAGCTATACAGGTGGTCAGGGAACAGATACGCAGTATTTT
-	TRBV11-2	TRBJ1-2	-	CASSPWTDPSPNYGYTF	TGTGCCAGCAGCCCCTGGACTGATCCGTCTCCTAACTATGGCTACACCTTC
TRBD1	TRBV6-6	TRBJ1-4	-	CASSYVRGSDEKLFF	TGTGCCAGCAGTTACGTCAGGGGGTCGGATGAAAAACTGTTTTTT
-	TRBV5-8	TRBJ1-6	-	CASSLQALNNSPLHF	TGTGCCAGCAGCTTGCAAGCCTTGAATAATTCACCCCTCCACTTT
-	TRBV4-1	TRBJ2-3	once	CASSHQTTGQFYTQYF	TGCGCCAGCAGCCATCAGACAACAGGGCAATTTTATACGCAGTATTTT
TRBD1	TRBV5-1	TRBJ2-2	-	CASSLGGQGTGELFF	TGCGCCAGCAGCTTGGGAGGACAGGGGACCGGGGAGCTGTTTTTT
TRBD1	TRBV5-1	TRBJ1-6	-	CASSLAPGQGVILYNSPLHF	TGCGCCAGCAGCTTGGCCCCTGGACAGGGGGTTATCCTTTATAATTCACCCCTCCACTTT
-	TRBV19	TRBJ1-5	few	CASSIVTRGTQPQHF	TGTGCCAGTAGTATAGTAACCAGGGGCACTCAGCCCCAGCATTTT
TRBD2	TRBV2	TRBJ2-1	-	CASTFGTSAYYEQFF	TGTGCCAGTACCTTCGGGACTAGCGCTTACTATGAGCAGTTCTTC
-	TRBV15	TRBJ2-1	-	CATSRDGGRSEQFF	TGTGCCACCAGCAGAGATGGTGGGAGGAGTGAGCAGTTCTTC
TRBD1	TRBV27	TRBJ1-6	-	CASTISTGGNSPLHF	TGTGCCAGCACCATATCGACAGGGGGGAATTCACCCCTCCACTTT
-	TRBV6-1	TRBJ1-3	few	CASSEVWRLSGNTIYF	TGTGCCAGCAGTGAAGTGTGGAGACTCTCTGGAAACACCATATATTTT
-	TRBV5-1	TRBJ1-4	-	CASSAWDTTNEKLFF	TGCGCCAGCAGCGCCTGGGACACAACTAATGAAAAACTGTTTTTT
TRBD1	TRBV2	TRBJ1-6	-	CASSQLGQDNSPLHF	TGTGCCAGCAGTCAACTGGGACAGGATAATTCACCCCTCCACTTT
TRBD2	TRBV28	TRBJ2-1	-	CASSPGTSGNEQFF	TGTGCCAGCAGTCCCGGGACTAGCGGCAATGAGCAGTTCTTC
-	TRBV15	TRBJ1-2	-	CATSPVWQGRDGYTF	TGTGCCACCAGCCCCGTATGGCAAGGGAGGGATGGCTACACCTTC
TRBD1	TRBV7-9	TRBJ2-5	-	CASSLQQGEETQYF	TGTGCCAGCAGCCTTCAACAGGGGGAGGAGACCCAGTACTTC
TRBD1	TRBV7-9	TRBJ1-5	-	CASRHGTENQPQHF	TGTGCCAGCAGACACGGGACAGAAAATCAGCCCCAGCATTTT
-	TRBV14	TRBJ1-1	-	CASSQVSGPTEAFF	TGTGCCAGCAGCCAAGTCTCAGGGCCCACTGAAGCTTTCTTT
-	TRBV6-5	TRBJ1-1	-	CASSSTRNTEAFF	TGTGCCAGCAGCTCCACACGGAACACTGAAGCTTTCTTT
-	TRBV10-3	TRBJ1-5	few	CATREGRQPQHF	TGTGCCACGAGGGAGGGGAGGCAGCCCCAGCATTTT
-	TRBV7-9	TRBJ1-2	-	CASSLVGGDGYTF	TGTGCCAGCAGCTTAGTAGGGGGAGATGGCTACACCTTC
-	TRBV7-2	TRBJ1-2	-	CASSRTGSNYGYTF	TGTGCCAGCAGCCGGACGGGGTCTAACTATGGCTACACCTTC
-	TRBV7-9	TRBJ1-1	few	CAIGLTEAFF	TGTGCCATTGGGCTCACTGAAGCTTTCTTT
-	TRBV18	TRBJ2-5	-	CASSEWAQETQYF	TGTGCCAGCTCAGAATGGGCTCAAGAGACCCAGTACTTC
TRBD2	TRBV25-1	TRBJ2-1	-	CASCLAGHINEQFF	TGTGCCAGCTGTCTAGCGGGGCACATCAATGAGCAGTTCTTC
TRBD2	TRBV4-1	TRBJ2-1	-	CASSDPKGREYKNEQFF	TGCGCCAGCAGCGACCCAAAAGGGCGGGAGTATAAAAATGAGCAGTTCTTC
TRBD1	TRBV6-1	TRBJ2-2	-	CASSAHRGTGDTGELFF	TGTGCCAGCAGTGCCCATCGGGGGACAGGGGACACCGGGGAGCTGTTTTTT
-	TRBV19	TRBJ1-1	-	CASSTNGLFNTEAFF	TGTGCCAGTAGTACAAACGGACTTTTTAACACTGAAGCTTTCTTT
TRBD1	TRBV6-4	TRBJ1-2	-	CASSYMGQGNYGYTF	TGTGCCAGCAGCTATATGGGACAGGGGAACTATGGCTACACCTTC
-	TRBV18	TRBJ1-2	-	CASSVDRMTGIYGYTF	TGTGCCAGCTCAGTGGACCGTATGACGGGGATCTATGGCTACACCTTC
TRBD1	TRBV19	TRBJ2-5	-	CASSIGDRGLETQYF	TGTGCCAGTAGTATAGGGGACAGGGGGCTGGAGACCCAGTACTTC